The 30 T cell receptor beta chains below all came from one sample that was sequenced in a study of PD-1 blockade in classical Hodgkin lymphoma. This table comes from immunoSEQ multiplex PCR, and its TCRdb copy is limited to in-frame clones, with some not included. Of over 25,000 clones listed, around nine tenths were seen once; the top ten hold roughly 6.3%. Every patient experienced relapse after autologous stem cell transplantation, and brentuximab vedotin exposure varied. Isolation of CD8+ T cells from thawed PBMCs used magnetic negative selection. Sequenced here: CD8+ T cells from blood, sampled at baseline. These receptor sequences come from a human donor with classical Hodgkin lymphoma.

The chain employs TRBV7-2 and TRBJ2-1, with D maybe TRBD2 (5 bases). CDR1 SGHTA and CDR2 FQGNSA come from the germline V gene. V lost 1 base, J lost 7 bases, and 26 bases lay in between. This CDR3 has 19 amino acids. As DNA, the CDR3 is TGTGCCAGCAGCTTAGTACCAACGTTATATAGCGCCCGTGGAAATGAGCAGTTCTTC. Translation gives CASSLVPTLYSARGNEQFF.

The CDR3 loop reads CASSPSGTPTDTQYF. The CDR3 DNA reads as TGTGCCAGCAGCCCATCCGGGACTCCCACAGATACGCAGTATTTT. The J gene is TRBJ2-3, the V gene TRBV9; D perhaps matches TRBD2 (6 bases). Per the germline V gene, CDR1 is SGDLS and CDR2 is YYNGEE. The CDR3 length is 15 residues. The V gene lost 4 bases and the J gene lost 2 bases, with 14 bases spanning the gap.

This clone was recorded once. CDR3 sequence: CASSPGLFSYEQYF. The CDR3 coding sequence is TGTGCCAGCAGTCCGGGCCTTTTCTCCTACGAGCAGTACTTC. This chain connects TRBV27 to TRBJ2-7; D not resolved. V was cut by 5 bases and J by 0 bases, with 11 bases left in between. This CDR3 spans 14 amino acids. The germline V gene encodes CDR1 MNHEY and CDR2 SMNVEV (reference sequence).

CDR3 nucleotides: TGCGCCAGCAGCTTGGCCGTCGCGGGCCCGAACACTGAAGCTTTCTTT. Amino acid sequence: CASSLAVAGPNTEAFF. This chain connects TRBV5-1 to TRBJ1-1; no definite D call. Germline V gene lookup returns CDR1 SGHRS and CDR2 YFSETQ. The CDR3 has 16 residues. Trimming cost V 0 bases and J 1 base, with 13 bases left between them.

CDR3 sequence: CATSGGLAANEQFF. The CDR3 DNA reads TGTGCCACCAGCGGGGGACTAGCTGCCAATGAGCAGTTCTTC. The chain couples TRBV15 to TRBJ2-1; 9 positions match TRBD2. Germline values: CDR1 LNHNV, CDR2 YYDKDF (reference sequence). The V and J ends lost 5 bases and 6 bases, in that order; junction bases with no gene match: 5. The CDR3 sequence is 14 residues long.

The chain couples TRBV27 to TRBJ2-7; D may be TRBD1 or TRBD2 (5 bases each). The CDR3 extends over 14 amino acids. Trimming left V 6 bases short and J 2 bases short, with 14 bases between. CDR1 and CDR2 from the germline V gene are MNHEY and SMNVEV (reference sequence). The CDR3, as DNA: TGTGCCAGCAGCTACACGGGACCCACCTACGAGCAGTACTTC. This sequence encodes CASSYTGPTYEQYF.

The rearrangement joins TRBV5-4 to TRBJ2-7; D not resolved. CDR3 length: 13 residues. Germline lookup yields CDR1 SGHNT and CDR2 YYREEE (reference sequence). The V gene lost 0 bases and the J gene lost 4 bases, with 8 bases spanning the gap. CDR3 loop: CASSLGTEYEQYF. The CDR3 DNA reads TGTGCCAGCAGCTTGGGGACCGAATACGAGCAGTACTTC.

This chain joins TRBV14 and TRBJ2-3, with D possibly matching TRBD1 (5 bases). The CDR3 length is 19 residues. CDR1 SGHDN and CDR2 FVKESK come from the germline V gene. V was shortened by 0 bases and J by 2 bases, with 21 bases between the two germline ends. The CDR3 coding sequence is TGTGCCAGCAGCCAAGATTGGGTTTTGGGCAGGGCCAACACAGATACGCAGTATTTT. Amino acids: CASSQDWVLGRANTDTQYF.

This rearrangement joins TRBV6-5 to TRBJ1-4; D perhaps matches TRBD1 (6 bases). The CDR3 is 14 amino acids. Trimming removed 6 bases at V and 7 bases at J, with 15 bases between. Germline V CDR1 and CDR2: MNHEY, SVGAGI. The CDR3: CASSWGGGREKLFF. The CDR3 nucleotides read TGTGCCAGCAGCTGGGGAGGGGGACGTGAAAAACTGTTTTTT.

The J gene is TRBJ2-7, the V gene TRBV27, with 10 bases lining up with TRBD2. V trimming: 3 bases; J trimming: 0 bases; junction bases outside the gene matches: 5. The CDR3 extends over 16 amino acids. CDR1 and CDR2 from the germline V gene are MNHEY and SMNVEV (reference sequence). CDR3 DNA sequence: TGTGCCAGCAGTTTGAGAGTAGCGGGAGGCTCCTACGAGCAGTACTTC. Amino acids: CASSLRVAGGSYEQYF.

The rearrangement joins TRBV27 to TRBJ1-5; tentative D call: TRBD1 (6 bases). The CDR3 covers 13 residues. Germline V CDR1 and CDR2: MNHEY, SMNVEV (reference sequence). Trimming cost V 6 bases and J 6 bases, with 12 bases left between them. The CDR3 spells CASRGRGSQPQHF. The CDR3 nucleotides read TGTGCCAGCAGAGGAAGGGGGAGTCAGCCCCAGCATTTT.

This chain links TRBV27 with TRBJ2-1; 10 bases are a match to TRBD1. The V segment lost 9 bases and the J segment 7 bases; nucleotides outside the gene matches: 3. The CDR3 consists of 12 residues. Germline V CDR1 and CDR2: MNHEY, SMNVEV (reference sequence). The CDR3 spells CASRDRGNEQFF. The CDR3 DNA is TGTGCCAGTAGGGACAGGGGAAATGAGCAGTTCTTC.

The chain uses TRBV27 and TRBJ2-7; 8 bases map to TRBD1. V was clipped by 2 bases and J by 2 bases; unmatched bases: 8. Germline loops: CDR1 MNHEY, CDR2 SMNVEV (reference sequence). The CDR3 contains 16 residues. CDR3 bases: TGTGCCAGCAGTTTACGACAGGGGACGAAGGCCTACGAGCAGTACTTC. Translation: CASSLRQGTKAYEQYF.

This clone was picked up one time. CDR3 in amino acids: CASRSKFEGRPEQYF. CDR3 bases: TGTGCCAGCAGATCCAAATTTGAGGGGAGACCGGAGCAGTACTTC. The chain carries TRBV7-9 and TRBJ2-7; D may match TRBD1 or TRBD2 (5 bases each). Trimming took off 6 bases at V and 7 bases at J, with 22 bases between the two ends. There are 15 residues in the CDR3. Per the germline V gene, CDR1 is SEHNR and CDR2 is FQNEAQ (reference sequence).

J is TRBJ2-1 and V is TRBV2; 9 bases line up with TRBD2. After removal of 3 bases from V and 6 bases from J, the junction contained 3 bases not matched to a gene. Germline CDR1 SNHLY, CDR2 FYNNEI. This CDR3 has 14 residues. The CDR3 bases are TGTGCCAGCAGTGAGTTTAGCGGGGGCAATGAGCAGTTCTTC. Its translation is CASSEFSGGNEQFF.

The V call is TRBV11-2, the J call TRBJ2-7; no clear D. Germline CDR1 reads SGHAT; CDR2 reads FQNNGV. Trimming removed 3 bases at V and 0 bases at J, with 6 bases between. This CDR3 is built from 13 residues. The CDR3 sequence: CASSLANSYEQYF. The CDR3, as DNA: TGTGCCAGCAGCTTGGCTAACTCCTACGAGCAGTACTTC.

The chain uses TRBV27 and TRBJ2-2; 8 bases map to TRBD1. CDR1 and CDR2 (germline): MNHEY, SMNVEV (reference sequence). This CDR3 is built from 16 residues. Losses at the gene ends were 4 bases for V and 0 bases for J; bases not matched to a gene: 4. The CDR3 protein is CASSYSDRANTGELFF. The CDR3, as DNA: TGTGCCAGCAGTTACTCGGACAGGGCGAACACCGGGGAGCTGTTTTTT.

CDR3 residues: CASSLSTGGGYTF. DNA for the CDR3: TGTGCCAGCAGTTTATCGACGGGGGGAGGCTACACCTTC. The V and J genes are TRBV27 and TRBJ1-2; D is possibly TRBD1 (5 bases). V shed 0 bases and J shed 8 bases, with 10 bases lying between them. The CDR3 has 13 residues. The germline V gene has CDR1 MNHEY and CDR2 SMNVEV (reference sequence).

The rearrangement links TRBV4-1 to TRBJ2-2; 10 nucleotides match TRBD1. CDR1 and CDR2 from the germline V gene are MGHRA and YSYEKL. The CDR3 runs to 18 residues. J gave up 3 bases and V 0 bases, and 7 bases lay outside the gene matches. For the CDR3, the DNA is TGCGCCAGCAGCCAAGAGGCTCCCGGGACAGGGGACACCGGGGAGCTGTTTTTT. Translating gives CASSQEAPGTGDTGELFF.

The V gene is TRBV6-5, the J gene TRBJ1-1, with D hard to call. Trimming removed 2 bases from V and 1 base from J, with 8 bases in between. Germline CDR1 is MNHEY and CDR2 is SVGAGI. The CDR3 is 14 residues long. DNA of the CDR3: TGTGCCAGCAGTTACCCGGGTGAGAACACTGAAGCTTTCTTT. Its translation is CASSYPGENTEAFF.

This clone has just a few counts. The chain recombines TRBV16 with TRBJ1-2, with 9 bases matching TRBD1. The V gene's germline CDR1 is KGHSY and CDR2 FQNENV. V gave up 2 bases and J gave up 7 bases; unmatched junction bases: 8. This CDR3 is built from 15 residues. CDR3: CASSQRPGQGAGYTF. CDR3 sequence (DNA): TGTGCCAGCAGCCAAAGGCCGGGACAGGGAGCTGGCTACACCTTC.

The chain recombines TRBV27 with TRBJ2-7, with 9 bases that match TRBD1. Germline CDR1 MNHEY, CDR2 SMNVEV (reference sequence). CDR3 length equals 15 residues. V lost 2 bases to trimming and J lost 3 bases; unmatched junction nucleotides: 5. DNA for the CDR3: TGTGCCAGCAGTTTACCGGGACAGGGCGTCTACGAGCAGTACTTC. It is translated as CASSLPGQGVYEQYF.

The chain links TRBV27 to TRBJ2-7, with 11 bases aligning to TRBD1. The V segment lost 5 bases and the J segment 4 bases; nucleotides outside the gene matches: 4. Per germline, CDR1 MNHEY and CDR2 SMNVEV (reference sequence). The CDR3 totals 14 residues. The CDR3: CASSTGTGGYEQYF. CDR3 coding DNA: TGTGCCAGCAGTACCGGGACAGGGGGTTACGAGCAGTACTTC.

This chain links TRBV4-1 with TRBJ2-3, with 9 positions matching TRBD2. Unmatched junction bases numbered 10, after V lost 5 bases and J lost 4 bases. The CDR3 runs to 16 residues. Germline CDR1 is MGHRA and CDR2 is YSYEKL. The CDR3 loop reads CASSSPGLALSDTQYF. CDR3 bases: TGCGCCAGCAGCTCCCCGGGACTAGCCTTATCAGATACGCAGTATTTT.

This chain uses TRBV6-5 with TRBJ1-2, with D possibly TRBD1 on 5 matching bases. The germline CDR1 and CDR2 sequences are MNHEY and SVGAGI. V was pared by 2 bases and J by 3 bases, with 10 bases between. The CDR3 is 14 residues long. CDR3 residues: CASSYAGRYYGYTF. The CDR3 DNA reads as TGTGCCAGCAGTTACGCGGGACGGTACTATGGCTACACCTTC.

This chain joins TRBV30 and TRBJ2-7; no reliable D call. Trimming removed 0 bases at V and 1 base at J, with 10 bases between. Per the germline V gene, CDR1 is GTSNPN and CDR2 is SVGIG (reference sequence). The CDR3 is 14 residues long. The CDR3 region is CAWSVTRFSYEQYF. CDR3 DNA: TGTGCCTGGAGTGTAACGCGATTTTCCTACGAGCAGTACTTC.

This chain joins TRBV15 and TRBJ1-4; a possible D gene is TRBD1 (5 bases). Per germline, CDR1 LNHNV and CDR2 YYDKDF (reference sequence). Trimming pared 4 bases from V and 7 bases from J, leaving 13 bases between. This CDR3 region has 14 residues. CDR3 bases: TGTGCCACCAGCACAGGGCAGGGTACTGAAAAACTGTTTTTT. It encodes CATSTGQGTEKLFF.

This clone was picked up one time. The chain uses TRBV9 and TRBJ2-1, with no clear D. The V gene's germline CDR1 is SGDLS and CDR2 YYNGEE. The CDR3 totals 9 residues. Trimming removed 6 bases from V and 11 bases from J, with 6 bases in between. Here the CDR3 DNA reads TGTGCCAGCAACCCTAAGCAGTTCTTC. Protein product: CASNPKQFF.

This chain links TRBV28 with TRBJ1-2; 7 positions match TRBD1. The CDR3 runs 14 residues. After removal of 6 bases from V and 4 bases from J, the junction contained 8 bases not matched to a gene. Germline V CDR1 and CDR2: MDHEN, SYDVKM. This CDR3 reads CASSRDSNLYGYTF. The DNA for the CDR3 is TGTGCCAGCAGCCGGGACAGCAACCTCTATGGCTACACCTTC.

This chain connects TRBV27 to TRBJ2-1; no definite D call. V lost 2 bases to trimming and J lost 7 bases, with 15 bases between them. Germline lookup yields CDR1 MNHEY and CDR2 SMNVEV (reference sequence). CDR3 length: 15 amino acids. This CDR3 is CASSLSAIGLNEQFF. The CDR3 nucleotides are TGTGCCAGCAGTTTAAGCGCGATTGGGTTGAATGAGCAGTTCTTC.